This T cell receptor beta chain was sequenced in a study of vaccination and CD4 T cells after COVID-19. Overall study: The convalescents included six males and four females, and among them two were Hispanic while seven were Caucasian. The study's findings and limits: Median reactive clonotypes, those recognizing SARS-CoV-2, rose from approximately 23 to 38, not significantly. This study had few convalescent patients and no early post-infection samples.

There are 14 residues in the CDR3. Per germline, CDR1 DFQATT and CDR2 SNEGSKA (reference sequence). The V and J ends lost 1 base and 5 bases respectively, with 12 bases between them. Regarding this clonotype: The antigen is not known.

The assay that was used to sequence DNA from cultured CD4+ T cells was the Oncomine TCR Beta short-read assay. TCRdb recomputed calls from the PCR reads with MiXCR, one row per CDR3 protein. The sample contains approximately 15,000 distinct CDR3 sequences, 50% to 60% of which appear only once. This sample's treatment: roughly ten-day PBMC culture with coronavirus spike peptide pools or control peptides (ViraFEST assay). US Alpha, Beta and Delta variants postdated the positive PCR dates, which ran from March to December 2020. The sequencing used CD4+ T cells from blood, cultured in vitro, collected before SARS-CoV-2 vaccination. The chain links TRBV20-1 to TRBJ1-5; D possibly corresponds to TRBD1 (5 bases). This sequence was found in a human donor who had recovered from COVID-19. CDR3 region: CSARVAGFDQPQHF. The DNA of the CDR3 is TGCAGTGCTAGAGTGGCAGGGTTTGATCAGCCCCAGCATTTT.